Shown below are 19 T cell receptor beta chains from a single sample sequenced in a study of shared clonotypes between healthy human individuals. Profiled with immunoSEQ multiplex PCR; TCRdb holds only in-frame clones, not every one. Among approximately 980,000 clones listed, approximately 76% were seen once. The sample comprised memory CD4+ T cells sorted from blood. As for subset: CD45RA-negative fraction. Receptor source: a man aged 18 to 30 in good health.

The rearrangement links TRBV30 to TRBJ2-3; D call uncertain. The V and J ends lost 3 bases and 3 bases respectively, with 7 bases between them. There are 12 residues in the CDR3. Germline lookup yields CDR1 GTSNPN and CDR2 SVGIG (reference sequence). CDR3 in DNA: TGTGCCTGGAGCGCCGTAACAGATACGCAGTATTTT. It yields the protein CAWSAVTDTQYF.

V and J are TRBV18 and TRBJ2-7, with a weak D call TRBD1 (5 bases). This CDR3 contains 14 residues. Trimming stripped 3 bases from V and 4 bases from J, with 13 bases between. From germline, CDR1 is KGHSH and CDR2 LQKENI. The CDR3 bases are TGTGCCAGCTCACCGGCGTCAGGGCTTTACGAGCAGTACTTC. It yields the protein CASSPASGLYEQYF.

This chain connects TRBV25-1 to TRBJ2-1, with 8 nucleotides matching TRBD1. With V trimmed by 8 bases and J by 6 bases, 12 bases remained unmatched. Germline CDR1 MGHDK, CDR2 SYGVNS. The CDR3 is made up of 15 amino acids. The chain's CDR3 is CASGRQGMAGNEQFF. As DNA, the CDR3 is TGTGCCAGCGGAAGACAGGGGATGGCGGGCAATGAGCAGTTCTTC. The variable domain in full, completed from reference TRBV25-1 and TRBJ2-1, reads EADIYQTPRYLVIGTGKKITLECSQTMGHDKMYWYQQDPGMELHLIHYSYGVNSTEKGDLSSESTVSRIRTEHFPLTLESARPSHTSQYLCASGRQGMAGNEQFFGPGTRLTVL.

The rearrangement uses TRBV30 and TRBJ1-6; TRBD1 agrees at 9 bases. The germline gives CDR1 GTSNPN, CDR2 SVGIG (reference sequence). The CDR3 consists of 13 residues. The V and J ends lost 5 bases and 6 bases, in that order; junction bases with no gene match: 2. CDR3 protein: CAWEQGANSPLHF. The CDR3, as DNA: TGTGCCTGGGAACAGGGGGCTAATTCACCCCTCCACTTT.

The chain has TRBV7-2 and TRBJ2-5; weak D call: TRBD2 (6 bases). The CDR3 spans 15 residues. Germline lookup yields CDR1 SGHTA and CDR2 FQGNSA. The V gene lost 1 base and the J gene lost 4 bases, with 13 bases spanning the gap. The CDR3: CASSLGGTGGETQYF. The CDR3 DNA reads TGTGCCAGCAGCTTAGGCGGGACCGGAGGAGAGACCCAGTACTTC.

A word on this clone: This same CDR3 is encoded by further DNA sequences in the sample. The CDR3 reads CASSLSRGRETQYF. The CDR3 bases are TGTGCCAGCAGTTTATCACGGGGAAGAGAGACCCAGTACTTC. J is TRBJ2-5 and V is TRBV27; possible D gene TRBD2, 5 bases. Germline V lookup: CDR1 MNHEY, CDR2 SMNVEV (reference sequence). V shed 0 bases and J shed 4 bases, with 9 bases lying between them. CDR3 length: 14 amino acids.

The rearrangement joins TRBV18 to TRBJ1-5; a weak D match, TRBD1 (5 bases). V lost 2 bases and J lost 0, with 11 bases in between. The CDR3 sequence is 16 residues long. Germline CDR1 KGHSH, CDR2 LQKENI. The CDR3 DNA is TGTGCCAGCTCACCATGGCAGGACACTAGCAATCAGCCCCAGCATTTT. This gives the protein CASSPWQDTSNQPQHF. The full variable domain, completed using reference TRBV18 and TRBJ1-5, is NAGVMQNPRHLVRRRGQEARLRCSPMKGHSHVYWYRQLPEEGLKFMVYLQKENIIDESGMPKERFSAEFPKEGPSILRIQQVVRGDSAAYFCASSPWQDTSNQPQHFGDGTRLSIL.

V usage is TRBV30 and J usage is TRBJ1-1, with no clear D. Trimming shortened V by 4 bases and J by 0 bases, and 9 bases separated the two germline ends. The CDR3 is made up of 13 amino acids. Looked up from germline, CDR1 is GTSNPN and CDR2 is SVGIG (reference sequence). DNA of the CDR3: TGTGCCTGGAAGAATTCGGTGAACACTGAAGCTTTCTTT. Translated: CAWKNSVNTEAFF.

This chain links TRBV28 with TRBJ1-6; TRBD1 might be the D (5 bases). The CDR3 contains 15 residues. Between the trimmed V and J ends, which lost 7 bases and 6 bases, there was a span of 16 bases. In germline, CDR1 is MDHEN, CDR2 SYDVKM. This CDR3 is CASIQGPTINSPLHF. DNA for the CDR3: TGTGCCAGCATCCAGGGCCCTACAATTAATTCACCCCTCCACTTT.

This chain links TRBV10-3 with TRBJ2-7; 9 bases map to TRBD1. Trimming at V came to 7 bases and at J to 3 bases, leaving 7 bases not matched to a gene. The CDR3 is 14 amino acids. CDR1 and CDR2 from the germline V gene are ENHRY and SYGVKD. The CDR3 DNA follows: TGTGCCATCACCAATGGACAGGGGATCTACGAGCAGTACTTC. It is translated as CAITNGQGIYEQYF.

The chain joins TRBV25-1 to TRBJ2-5; D uncertain. The CDR3 has 14 residues. With 3 bases removed from V and 5 bases from J, the gap between germline ends came to 13 bases. CDR1 is MGHDK, CDR2 SYGVNS, per germline. The CDR3 region is CASSEDGGWETQYF. Here the CDR3 DNA reads TGTGCCAGCAGTGAGGATGGTGGATGGGAGACCCAGTACTTC.

Details on this clone: The sample carries other DNA sequences with the same CDR3. V is TRBV6-5 and J is TRBJ1-2; D possibly corresponds to TRBD1 (6 bases). Germline CDR1 MNHEY, CDR2 SVGAGI. Deletions cut 0 bases from V and 2 bases from J, with 7 bases between. This CDR3 spans 14 amino acids. DNA for the CDR3: TGTGCCAGCAGTTACTCCGGGGGCAACTATGGCTACACCTTC. This translates into CASSYSGGNYGYTF.

The table lists this clone with a count of one. This rearrangement joins TRBV5-6 to TRBJ1-1; D remains ambiguous. Trimming left V 1 base short and J 0 bases short, with 10 bases between. This CDR3 spans 15 amino acids. The germline gives CDR1 SGHDT, CDR2 YYEEEE. The CDR3 spells CASSLNRLMNTEAFF. In nucleotides, the CDR3 is TGTGCCAGCAGCTTGAACCGTTTAATGAACACTGAAGCTTTCTTT. The full variable domain, rest sourced from reference TRBV5-6 and TRBJ1-1, is DAGVTQSPTHLIKTRGQQVTLRCSPKSGHDTVSWYQQALGQGPQFIFQYYEEEERQRGNFPDRFSGHQFPNYSSELNVNALLLGDSALYLCASSLNRLMNTEAFFGQGTRLTVV.

The rearrangement links TRBV27 to TRBJ1-1; TRBD1 is a possible D gene (5 bases). This CDR3 region has 15 residues. V was pared by 5 bases and J by 0 bases, with 13 bases between. Germline V CDR1 and CDR2: MNHEY, SMNVEV (reference sequence). CDR3 nucleotides: TGTGCCAGCAGTCCAGGACGGACAATGAACACTGAAGCTTTCTTT. Protein product: CASSPGRTMNTEAFF.

The chain combines TRBV19 with TRBJ1-2; tentatively, D is TRBD1 (6 bases). This CDR3 is 12 amino acids long. V gave up 7 bases and J gave up 4 bases, with 10 bases separating them. Per germline, CDR1 LNHDA and CDR2 SQIVND (reference sequence). CDR3 DNA sequence: TGTGCCAGTACGGACAGAACCTATGGCTACACCTTC. Amino acid sequence: CASTDRTYGYTF.

The chain employs TRBV7-2 and TRBJ2-2; 8 bases align to TRBD2. The CDR3 spans 15 residues. Germline CDR1 SGHTA, CDR2 FQGNSA. With V trimmed by 8 bases and J by 5 bases, 10 bases remained unmatched. The CDR3 DNA reads TGTGCCAGCCGTGAAGCGGGAGCCCAGACCGGGGAGCTGTTTTTT. Protein: CASREAGAQTGELFF.

CDR3 nucleotide sequence: TGTGCCAGCAGTTTGGTTACCATCGGGGGGCCCTACAATGAGCAGTTCTTC. Translated: CASSLVTIGGPYNEQFF. The genes are TRBV27 and TRBJ2-1, with a tentative D call TRBD2 (7 bases). Trimming cost V 3 bases and J 2 bases, with 17 bases left between them. Germline V CDR1 and CDR2: MNHEY, SMNVEV (reference sequence). The CDR3 is made up of 17 amino acids.

A few counts support this clone. V is TRBV2 and J is TRBJ2-1; D might be TRBD2 (6 bases). From germline, CDR1 is SNHLY and CDR2 FYNNEI. The V end lost 11 bases, the J end lost 9 bases, and 23 bases lay between the germline ends. The CDR3 runs 14 residues. As DNA, the CDR3 is TGTGCCTCCGTAGGACTACTCATGGGTAGTGAGCAGTTCTTC. Amino acid sequence: CASVGLLMGSEQFF.

This chain links TRBV28 with TRBJ2-3, with 8 bases identical to TRBD2. Germline loops: CDR1 MDHEN, CDR2 SYDVKM. The V and J ends lost 2 bases and 3 bases, in that order; junction bases with no gene match: 7. The CDR3 loop spans 16 amino acids. The CDR3 DNA is TGTGCCAGCAGTTTACCTCGGGGGGGTTGGACAGATACGCAGTATTTT. Residues: CASSLPRGGWTDTQYF.